Listed below are T cell receptor beta chains from one sample, sequenced in a study of cytomegalovirus exposure and HLA in healthy donors. The protocol was immunoSEQ multiplex PCR, while the TCRdb copy is restricted to in-frame clones and leaves out a portion. The table includes a few hundred thousand clones, more than 75% detected once. Specimen: PBMCs. The receptors were sampled from a woman younger than 30 in good health and CMV-seronegative. CDR3s include the opening cysteine and the closing phenylalanine or tryptophan. A D gene is named only where the DNA matches it firmly. Clone size is given for some rows only: seen once, a few or many times, or a class if the clone is expanded.

CDR3 DNA,CDR3 protein,D gene,V gene,J gene,clone size
TGTGCCAGCAGTTTTTCATCAGGGGTCGCTGGAAACACCATATATTTT,CASSFSSGVAGNTIYF,NA,TRBV28,TRBJ1-3,NA
TGTGCCGGGGACTTGATTTACGAGCAGTACTTC,CAGDLIYEQYF,NA,TRBV6-5,TRBJ2-7,once
TGTGCCAGCAAACCAGGGGGCTTGTTAAAGGTGCCCCAGCATTTT,CASKPGGLLKVPQHF,TRBD1,TRBV28,TRBJ1-5,NA
TGCAGCGTGGGCAGGCAAGCTTTCTTT,CSVGRQAFF,NA,TRBV20-1,TRBJ1-1,NA
TGCGCCAGCCGAGGACTAGCGGGGGACTACAATGAGCAGTTCTTC,CASRGLAGDYNEQFF,TRBD2,TRBV5-1,TRBJ2-1,NA
TGTGCCAGCAGTACTAGGACAGGCCGTAATGAAAAACTGTTTTTT,CASSTRTGRNEKLFF,TRBD1,TRBV28,TRBJ1-4,NA
TGTGCCAGCAGCCCTCTAGCGGCGGGGACCCAGTACTTC,CASSPLAAGTQYF,TRBD2,TRBV11-1,TRBJ2-5,NA
TGTGCCATCAGTGAAGTAGGGGGCTATGGCTACACCTTC,CAISEVGGYGYTF,NA,TRBV10-3,TRBJ1-2,once
TGTGCCAGCAGCCCGGCTCGGACTACTAGCACAGATACGCAGTATTTT,CASSPARTTSTDTQYF,NA,TRBV9,TRBJ2-3,NA
TGTGCCAGCAGCGCCTGGACTAGCGGGGTCACAGATACGCAGTATTTT,CASSAWTSGVTDTQYF,TRBD2,TRBV9,TRBJ2-3,NA
TGTGCCAGCAGCATCTGGACAGGGGAGGTCCCGTTGTCCTACGAGCAGTACTTC,CASSIWTGEVPLSYEQYF,TRBD1,TRBV5-8,TRBJ2-7,NA
TGTGCCAGCAGTTTGTATAGGGGGCCTGGGGCCAACGTCCTGACTTTC,CASSLYRGPGANVLTF,TRBD1,TRBV27,TRBJ2-6,NA
TGTGCCAGCAGCTTTCGGACTGGTGGCTACACCTTC,CASSFRTGGYTF,NA,TRBV5-4,TRBJ1-2,many
TGTGCCACCAGCACGGACAGATGGGGTCAGCCCCAGCATTTT,CATSTDRWGQPQHF,NA,TRBV15,TRBJ1-5,NA
TGTGCCAGCAGTGAATTACAGCGGAGCACAGATACGCAGTATTTT,CASSELQRSTDTQYF,NA,TRBV25-1,TRBJ2-3,NA
TGTGCCAGCAGTGAAGATGTTAGCGGGAGTAAGACCCAGTACTTC,CASSEDVSGSKTQYF,TRBD2,TRBV2,TRBJ2-5,NA
TGTGCCAGCAGTGACTCGAAGGAGGGAGGGGGAGATACGCAGTATTTT,CASSDSKEGGGDTQYF,NA,TRBV6-4,TRBJ2-3,few
TGTGCCAGCAGCTTAATTCTCGGCGAGCAGTACTTC,CASSLILGEQYF,NA,TRBV11-1,TRBJ2-7,NA
TGTGCCAGCAGTCCGTCAGGGGGAGATGCTAGCAATCAGCCCCAGCATTTT,CASSPSGGDASNQPQHF,TRBD1,TRBV27,TRBJ1-5,NA
TGTGCCACCAGCGTGGTCCCAAACCCTAGCGGGAGAACCTACGAGCAGTACTTC,CATSVVPNPSGRTYEQYF,TRBD2,TRBV15,TRBJ2-7,NA
TGTGCCACCAAGTTAGAGGGTGGGCTTCGAAGTGGGACAGATACGCAGTATTTT,CATKLEGGLRSGTDTQYF,NA,TRBV7-8,TRBJ2-3,NA
TGTGCCAGCAGTCCATCGGGGGTCCCTACCTACAATGAGCAGTTCTTC,CASSPSGVPTYNEQFF,NA,TRBV6-6,TRBJ2-1,NA
TGTGCCAGCAGCGCCTACGTTGGGGCGGGAGACTACAATGAGCAGTTCTTC,CASSAYVGAGDYNEQFF,TRBD2,TRBV9,TRBJ2-1,NA
TGTGCCAGCAGCGTGGAGGACAGAGCCTACGAGCAGTACTTC,CASSVEDRAYEQYF,NA,TRBV2,TRBJ2-7,few
TGCGCCAGCAGCCAAGTTTGGCGGGAGAGCACAGATACGCAGTATTTT,CASSQVWRESTDTQYF,TRBD2,TRBV4-1,TRBJ2-3,NA
TGCGCCAGCAGCTTGGAAGGACAGTCTAATGAAAAACTGTTTTTT,CASSLEGQSNEKLFF,NA,TRBV5-1,TRBJ1-4,NA
TGTGCCAGCAGCGGCCTGACTGTACAGGGGGCAGGGAGTGGCTACACCTTC,CASSGLTVQGAGSGYTF,TRBD1,TRBV2,TRBJ1-2,NA
TGCGCCAGCAGCGGGGGACAGGGAAACTACAATGAGCAGTTCTTC,CASSGGQGNYNEQFF,TRBD1,TRBV5-1,TRBJ2-1,NA
TGTGCCAGCCGGGGAATGACAGGGGGTATTGTCAATCAGCCCCAGCATTTT,CASRGMTGGIVNQPQHF,TRBD1,TRBV28,TRBJ1-5,NA
TGTGCCAGCAGCCAGCCAGTAGGGGTACACACTGAAGCTTTCTTT,CASSQPVGVHTEAFF,NA,TRBV27,TRBJ1-1,NA
TGTGCCAGCAGCTTAGGGCCCGCCAGCTCCTACGAGCAGTACTTC,CASSLGPASSYEQYF,NA,TRBV7-2,TRBJ2-7,NA
TGTGCCAGCAGCCCTAGACAGGTCTCCGAGCAGTACTTC,CASSPRQVSEQYF,NA,TRBV7-2,TRBJ2-7,NA
TGTGCCATTAGCGGGAGAAATGAGCAGTTCTTC,CAISGRNEQFF,TRBD2,TRBV10-3,TRBJ2-1,NA
TGCGCCAGCAGCCAAGCTGCAGCGGCATACGAGCAGTACTTC,CASSQAAAAYEQYF,NA,TRBV4-1,TRBJ2-7,NA
TGTGCCAGCAGCCGAGGGGACAGGTTATATGAAAAACTGTTTTTT,CASSRGDRLYEKLFF,TRBD1,TRBV28,TRBJ1-4,NA
TGTGCCAGCAGTTTCCCAACTAGCGGGCCTTCCTACGAGCAGTACTTC,CASSFPTSGPSYEQYF,TRBD2,TRBV28,TRBJ2-7,NA
TGCGCCAGCAGCCAAGATCTCGGGGTAGCTGGAAACACCATATATTTT,CASSQDLGVAGNTIYF,NA,TRBV4-1,TRBJ1-3,once
TGTGCCAGCAGTGCCCACAGGGAGAGAGGCAATCAGCCCCAGCATTTT,CASSAHRERGNQPQHF,NA,TRBV28,TRBJ1-5,NA
TGTGCCAGCCTCGACGGGACTAGGGTCTTGGATGAGCAGTTCTTC,CASLDGTRVLDEQFF,TRBD2,TRBV5-6,TRBJ2-1,NA
TGTGCCAGCAGCCTCGTGGTAAGGGGCTTACCCTCCTACAATGAGCAGTTCTTC,CASSLVVRGLPSYNEQFF,NA,TRBV14,TRBJ2-1,NA
TGTGCCAGCAGGCCCTCGGGGGGAGGTGAAAAACTGTTTTTT,CASRPSGGGEKLFF,NA,TRBV5-4,TRBJ1-4,NA
TGTGCCAGCAGTCAGTGGGACATCGACTACGAGCAGTACTTC,CASSQWDIDYEQYF,NA,TRBV6-5,TRBJ2-7,NA
TGTGCCAGCAGCTACAACCCAGATCAGGGGGACGGAGAGACCCAGTACTTC,CASSYNPDQGDGETQYF,TRBD1,TRBV11-2,TRBJ2-5,NA
TGTGCCAGCAGTTACTCGGGAGGGATGGGGAATGAGCAGTTCTTC,CASSYSGGMGNEQFF,TRBD2,TRBV6-5,TRBJ2-1,NA
TGTGCCAGCAGGACACTGCGGGCTAGCGGGAGGTCCTACGAGCAGTACTTC,CASRTLRASGRSYEQYF,TRBD2,TRBV28,TRBJ2-7,NA
TGTGCCATCAGCGGGAAGCGGGAGGAGGCAGATACGCAGTATTTT,CAISGKREEADTQYF,TRBD2,TRBV10-3,TRBJ2-3,NA
TGTGCCAGCAGTTGGTGGGGACAGGGGAATGAAAAACTGTTTTTT,CASSWWGQGNEKLFF,TRBD1,TRBV28,TRBJ1-4,NA
TGCGCCAGCAGCCCGACCCCCCCCCGGGTGGAGCTGTTTTTT,CASSPTPPRVELFF,NA,TRBV4-1,TRBJ2-2,NA
TGTGCCAGCAGCTTGCGTAGAGCTGAGGGCTACACCTTC,CASSLRRAEGYTF,NA,TRBV5-6,TRBJ1-2,NA
TGTGCCAGCAGCTTAAGCAGGGGGCTAGGGGGCTACACCTTC,CASSLSRGLGGYTF,TRBD1,TRBV7-2,TRBJ1-2,NA
TGTGCCAGCAGTAACCCGGGACAGGGCTGGGATACGCAGTATTTT,CASSNPGQGWDTQYF,TRBD1,TRBV28,TRBJ2-3,NA
TGTGCCAGCAGCGCGTCCGGGACAGGGGGCCCAGATACGCAGTATTTT,CASSASGTGGPDTQYF,TRBD1,TRBV9,TRBJ2-3,NA
TGTGCCAGCAGCTTAGATCCTAGCGGGAGCGGGAGTGAGCAGTTCTTC,CASSLDPSGSGSEQFF,TRBD2,TRBV11-2,TRBJ2-1,NA
TGTGCCAGCAGCGCAGCGTCCTCGGGAACTGAAGCTTTCTTT,CASSAASSGTEAFF,NA,TRBV9,TRBJ1-1,NA
TGTGCCAGCAGTGAATCGGGAGGTGGAGCAGGAGATACGCAGTATTTT,CASSESGGGAGDTQYF,TRBD2,TRBV6-1,TRBJ2-3,once
TGTGCCAGCAGGACAGGGGGGCACTACGAGCAGTACTTC,CASRTGGHYEQYF,TRBD1,TRBV6-5,TRBJ2-7,NA
TGTGCCAGCCCCCCCTTTGAAGTGGAGGCCGGGGAGCTGTTTTTT,CASPPFEVEAGELFF,NA,TRBV6-1,TRBJ2-2,NA
TGTGCCAGCAGTTTTTTGACAGCTAACTATGGCTACACCTTC,CASSFLTANYGYTF,NA,TRBV28,TRBJ1-2,NA
TGTGCCAGCAGCTTATACCCCCCGGGAGTGGTTAGTTACGAGCAGTACTTC,CASSLYPPGVVSYEQYF,NA,TRBV11-2,TRBJ2-7,NA